Presented here are 2 T cell receptor beta chains from one specimen sequenced in a study of blood T cell repertoires in COVID-19. The data were produced by immunoSEQ multiplex PCR, yet TCRdb's version contains in-frame clones alone and is incomplete. The table has 110,000 or so clones, over 65% seen once. Sequenced sample: peripheral blood. Receptors were obtained from a woman aged 35 to 49 with acute or convalescent COVID-19.

The rearrangement joins TRBV2 to TRBJ1-3; perhaps TRBD1 as D (5 bases). Trimming took 1 base from V and 4 from J, leaving 8 bases between them. The CDR3 is made up of 14 amino acids. The V gene's germline CDR1 is SNHLY and CDR2 FYNNEI. The DNA of the CDR3 is TGTGCCAGCAGTGAAGAGGGGCTAGGAAACACCATATATTTT. As protein: CASSEEGLGNTIYF. Full variable domain (remainder filled in from reference TRBV2 and TRBJ1-3): EPEVTQTPSHQVTQMGQEVILRCVPISNHLYFYWYRQILGQKVEFLVSFYNNEISEKSEIFDDQFSVERPDGSNFTLKIRSTKLEDSAMYFCASSEEGLGNTIYFGEGSWLTVV.

The chain is built from TRBV30 and TRBJ1-2; 7 bases match TRBD1. After removal of 4 bases from V and 0 bases from J, the junction contained 5 bases not matched to a gene. Germline CDR1 GTSNPN, CDR2 SVGIG (reference sequence). The CDR3 runs to 14 residues. CDR3 DNA: TGTGCCTGGACCCGACAGGGAGCTAACTATGGCTACACCTTC. Encoded protein: CAWTRQGANYGYTF.